A selection of T cell receptor beta chains follows, all from one sample in a study of cytomegalovirus exposure and HLA in healthy donors. Sequenced by immunoSEQ multiplex PCR; TCRdb stores in-frame clones only, minus some. This sample contains 50,000 to 70,000 clones. Sample: PBMCs. Every receptor here comes from a woman aged 18 to 35 in good health and CMV-seronegative. Each CDR3 is given with its conserved first and last residue. The D gene is left open where the match is weak.

J gene: TRBJ2-2
V gene: TRBV11-2
D gene: -
CDR3 protein: CASSEWSVTGELFF
CDR3 DNA: TGTGCCAGCAGCGAATGGAGTGTGACCGGGGAGCTGTTTTTT

J gene: TRBJ2-7
V gene: TRBV23-1
D gene: -
CDR3 protein: CASSQSGATMGEQYF
CDR3 DNA: TGCGCCAGCAGTCAATCGGGAGCCACCATGGGCGAGCAGTACTTC

J gene: TRBJ2-7
V gene: TRBV4-1
D gene: TRBD2
CDR3 protein: CASSRGGIYEQYF
CDR3 DNA: TGCGCCAGCAGCCGGGGGGGGATCTACGAGCAGTACTTC

J gene: TRBJ2-7
V gene: TRBV30
D gene: -
CDR3 protein: CAWSGSAYEQYF
CDR3 DNA: TGTGCCTGGAGCGGGAGCGCCTACGAGCAGTACTTC

J gene: TRBJ2-2
V gene: TRBV5-1
D gene: -
CDR3 protein: CASIGGAGSTGELFF
CDR3 DNA: TGCGCCAGCATCGGTGGGGCCGGGAGCACCGGGGAGCTGTTTTTT

J gene: TRBJ1-2
V gene: TRBV19
D gene: TRBD1
CDR3 protein: CASKDRGHYGYTF
CDR3 DNA: TGTGCCAGTAAGGACAGGGGACACTATGGCTACACCTTC

J gene: TRBJ1-3
V gene: TRBV9
D gene: TRBD1
CDR3 protein: CASSARIQGGWNTIYF
CDR3 DNA: TGTGCCAGCAGCGCCCGTATACAGGGGGGCTGGAACACCATATATTTT

J gene: TRBJ2-7
V gene: TRBV27
D gene: -
CDR3 protein: CASHTRVRPQGQTSYEQYF
CDR3 DNA: TGTGCCAGCCACACGAGAGTAAGGCCTCAGGGGCAGACTTCCTACGAGCAGTACTTC

J gene: TRBJ1-1
V gene: TRBV5-4
D gene: TRBD1
CDR3 protein: CASSADRDYTEAFF
CDR3 DNA: TGTGCCAGCAGCGCCGACAGGGATTACACTGAAGCTTTCTTT

J gene: TRBJ2-2
V gene: TRBV4-1
D gene: TRBD2
CDR3 protein: CASSQASSGRMTGELFF
CDR3 DNA: TGCGCCAGCAGCCAAGCATCTAGCGGGAGGATGACCGGGGAGCTGTTTTTT

J gene: TRBJ1-1
V gene: TRBV11-2
D gene: TRBD1
CDR3 protein: CASSFEGAGTEAFF
CDR3 DNA: TGTGCCAGCAGCTTTGAGGGGGCGGGCACTGAAGCTTTCTTT

J gene: TRBJ1-3
V gene: TRBV5-1
D gene: -
CDR3 protein: CASSLGDFSGNTIYF
CDR3 DNA: TGCGCCAGCAGCTTGGGGGACTTCTCTGGAAACACCATATATTTT

J gene: TRBJ2-7
V gene: TRBV5-1
D gene: TRBD2
CDR3 protein: CASSLVSGSSSYEQYF
CDR3 DNA: TGCGCCAGCAGCTTGGTCAGCGGGAGCAGCTCCTACGAGCAGTACTTC

J gene: TRBJ1-1
V gene: TRBV7-9
D gene: -
CDR3 protein: CASSLEEWGGTEAFF
CDR3 DNA: TGTGCCAGCAGCTTAGAGGAGTGGGGGGGCACTGAAGCTTTCTTT

J gene: TRBJ2-7
V gene: TRBV10-1
D gene: -
CDR3 protein: CASSPGIAYEQYF
CDR3 DNA: TGCGCCAGCAGCCCAGGGATTGCCTACGAGCAGTACTTC

J gene: TRBJ1-5
V gene: TRBV6-1
D gene: -
CDR3 protein: CASSGGYLGYQPQHF
CDR3 DNA: TGTGCCAGCAGTGGGGGCTATCTTGGTTATCAGCCCCAGCATTTT

J gene: TRBJ1-4
V gene: TRBV7-7
D gene: TRBD1
CDR3 protein: CASSFPPPLVDRACEKLFF
CDR3 DNA: TGTGCTAGCAGCTTCCCCCCACCGCTAGTCGACAGGGCTTGTGAAAAACTGTTTTTT

J gene: TRBJ2-7
V gene: TRBV28
D gene: -
CDR3 protein: CASSLPQYEQYF
CDR3 DNA: TGTGCCAGCAGTTTACCCCAGTACGAGCAGTACTTC